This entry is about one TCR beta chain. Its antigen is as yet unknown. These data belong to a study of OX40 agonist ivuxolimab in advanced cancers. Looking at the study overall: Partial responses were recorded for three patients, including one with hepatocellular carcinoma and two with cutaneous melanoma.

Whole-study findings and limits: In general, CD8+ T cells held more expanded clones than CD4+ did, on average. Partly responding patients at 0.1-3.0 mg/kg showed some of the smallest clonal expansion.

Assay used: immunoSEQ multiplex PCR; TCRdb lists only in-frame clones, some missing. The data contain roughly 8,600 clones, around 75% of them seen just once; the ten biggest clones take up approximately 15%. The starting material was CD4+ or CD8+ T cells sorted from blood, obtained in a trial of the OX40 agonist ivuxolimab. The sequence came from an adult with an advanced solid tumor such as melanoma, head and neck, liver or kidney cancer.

CDR3: CSVGSLWGYTF. The CDR3 DNA follows: TGCAGCGTTGGCAGCCTTTGGGGCTACACCTTC. The chain has TRBV29-1 and TRBJ1-2; D gene unclear. Per germline, CDR1 SQVTM and CDR2 ANQGSEA. The CDR3 loop spans 11 amino acids. Trimming removed 4 bases from V and 8 bases from J, with 11 bases in between.